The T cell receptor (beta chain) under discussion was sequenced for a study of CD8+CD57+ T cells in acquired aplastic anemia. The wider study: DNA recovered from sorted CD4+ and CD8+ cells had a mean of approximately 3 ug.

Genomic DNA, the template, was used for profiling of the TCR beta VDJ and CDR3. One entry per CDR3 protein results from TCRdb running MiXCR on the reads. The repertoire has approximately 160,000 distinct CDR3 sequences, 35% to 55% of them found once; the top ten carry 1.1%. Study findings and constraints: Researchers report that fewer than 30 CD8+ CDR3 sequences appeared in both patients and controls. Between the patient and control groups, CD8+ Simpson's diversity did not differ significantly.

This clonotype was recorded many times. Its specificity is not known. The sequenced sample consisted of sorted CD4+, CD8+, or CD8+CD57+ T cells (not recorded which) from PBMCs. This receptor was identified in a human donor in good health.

CDR3 loop: CASSVGPGQTNTGELFF. Written as DNA, the CDR3 is TGTGCCAGCAGCGTAGGACCGGGACAGACGAACACCGGGGAGCTGTTTTTT. This chain links TRBV9 with TRBJ2-2, with 7 bases aligning to TRBD1. Trimming removed 0 bases from V and 0 bases from J; junction bases left unmatched: 5. This CDR3 is 17 amino acids long. Per the germline V gene, CDR1 is SGDLS and CDR2 is YYNGEE.